Each of the 19 T cell receptor beta chains below was sequenced from the same sample in a study of post-analysis software for immune sequencing data. Whole-study findings and limits: Five or six TRBV segments appeared more often in patients than in controls, and TRBV5-6, TRBV5-1 and TRBV20-1 were among these.

TCR beta cDNA libraries included unique molecular identifiers. Via MiXCR, TCRdb re-called the PCR reads, giving one row per CDR3 protein. The data contain about 810,000 distinct CDR3 sequences, under 70% of them singletons. For these receptors, no antigen is known. Sequences were obtained from blood. Every receptor here comes from a girl under 18 with multiple sclerosis.

The chain uses TRBV2 and TRBJ2-1; 8 bases align to TRBD1. This CDR3 is built from 14 residues. The germline gives CDR1 SNHLY, CDR2 FYNNEI. V shed 6 bases, J shed 5 bases, and the junction held 6 bases outside the gene matches. CDR3 loop: CASRAGQAHNEQFF. CDR3 DNA sequence: TGTGCCAGCAGGGCGGGACAGGCACACAATGAGCAGTTCTTC.

This clonotype was seen more than once but under ten times. V is TRBV7-2 and J is TRBJ1-2, with D hard to call. This CDR3 has 13 residues. The ends were cut back, 2 bases at V and 8 bases at J, with 12 bases in the middle. Germline CDR1 and CDR2: SGHTA and FQGNSA. The CDR3 spells CASSLLVHGGYTF. The CDR3 coding sequence is TGTGCCAGCAGCTTATTGGTCCATGGGGGCTACACCTTC.

The rearrangement joins TRBV20-1 to TRBJ1-4; maybe TRBD1 (6 bases). V lost 5 bases and J 8 bases, leaving 18 bases between the germline ends. This CDR3 spans 14 amino acids. Germline V gene sequence: CDR1 DFQATT, CDR2 SNEGSKA (reference sequence). CDR3 sequence (DNA): TGCAGTGCTGGAGGGGGAGCCCTGGGCGAAAAACTGTTTTTT. Protein: CSAGGGALGEKLFF.

The chain carries TRBV20-1 and TRBJ2-3; TRBD2 matches at 9 bases. CDR1 DFQATT and CDR2 SNEGSKA come from the germline V gene (reference sequence). J lost 4 bases, V lost 3 bases, and 8 bases had no gene match. The CDR3 sequence is 15 residues long. The CDR3 here is CSARGSSGESDTQYF. The CDR3 DNA follows: TGCAGTGCTAGGGGCTCTAGCGGGGAATCAGATACGCAGTATTTT.

Worth noting for this clonotype: A junction end diverges from the germline sequence, so it may reflect a read error. The CDR3 DNA follows: TGTGCCAACAGTATCCCACCGGACGGGGGAGAGACCCAGTACTTC. Its protein product is CANSIPPDGGETQYF. The chain recombines TRBV12-3 or TRBV12-4 with TRBJ2-5; D is possibly TRBD2 (6 bases). The CDR3 extends over 15 amino acids.

This chain connects TRBV18 to TRBJ2-5; 7 nucleotides align to TRBD1. With 4 bases clipped from V and 4 bases from J, the junction kept 3 bases outside the gene matches. Germline lookup yields CDR1 KGHSH and CDR2 LQKENI. The CDR3 runs 13 residues. In nucleotides, the CDR3 is TGTGCCAGCTCACTGGACAGGAGAGAGACCCAGTACTTC. Translation: CASSLDRRETQYF.

The chain links TRBV10-3 to TRBJ2-3, with 7 bases aligning to TRBD2. The CDR3 consists of 14 residues. Trimming cost V 9 bases and J 3 bases; bases outside gene matches: 9. CDR1 and CDR2 from the germline V gene are ENHRY and SYGVKD. The CDR3 DNA sequence: TGTGCCATTCGGACTAGTCTCGGAACAGATACGCAGTATTTT. Amino acids: CAIRTSLGTDTQYF.

The CDR3 DNA sequence: TGTGCCAGCAGTTACTCGACAGGGGATCGAGGCTACACCTTC. It translates to CASSYSTGDRGYTF. The J gene is TRBJ1-2, the V gene TRBV6-5; TRBD1 matches 8 bases. Looked up from germline, CDR1 is MNHEY and CDR2 is SVGAGI. This CDR3 spans 14 amino acids. The trim removed 0 bases at V and 8 bases at J, leaving 5 bases unmatched.

The chain uses TRBV29-1 and TRBJ2-7; D remains unclear. This CDR3 has 13 residues. Trimming took off 4 bases at V and 5 bases at J, with 15 bases between the two ends. Germline loops: CDR1 SQVTM, CDR2 ANQGSEA. CDR3 sequence reads: CSVGSSALDEQYF. The CDR3 DNA reads TGCAGCGTTGGTTCCAGTGCCCTCGACGAGCAGTACTTC.

This clonotype was counted only a few times. The V gene is TRBV29-1, the J gene TRBJ1-2; no firm D call. V lost 4 bases and J lost 3, with 9 bases in between. This CDR3 has 12 amino acids. Germline-derived CDR1 and CDR2 are SQVTM and ANQGSEA. The CDR3 sequence is CSVGGDYYGYTF. The CDR3 nucleotides read TGCAGCGTTGGGGGAGATTACTATGGCTACACCTTC.

This clonotype was observed a single time. This chain uses TRBV20-1 with TRBJ2-3; TRBD2 aligns across 13 bases. The germline CDR1 and CDR2 sequences are DFQATT and SNEGSKA (reference sequence). The V gene end was trimmed by 1 base and the J gene end by 1 base; junction bases not matched to a gene: 2. This CDR3 is built from 16 residues. The CDR3 DNA is TGCAGTGCTAGAGCCGGGACTAGCGGGGGCACAGATACGCAGTATTTT. This codes for CSARAGTSGGTDTQYF.

This rearrangement joins TRBV5-1 to TRBJ1-2; D is undetermined. CDR1 SGHRS and CDR2 YFSETQ come from the germline V gene. Trimming cost V 4 bases and J 3 bases, with 16 bases left between them. The CDR3 sequence is 15 residues long. CDR3 DNA sequence: TGCGCCAGCAGCCCCGAGGGCGCCCAGGACTATGGCTACACCTTC. Protein: CASSPEGAQDYGYTF.

The chain has TRBV20-1 and TRBJ2-7, with TRBD1 as a possible D gene (5 bases). CDR3 length: 17 amino acids. Trimming pared 8 bases from V and 0 bases from J, leaving 26 bases between. Germline V gene data show CDR1 as DFQATT and CDR2 as SNEGSKA (reference sequence). The CDR3 region is CSTLRGASSTFSYEQYF. The CDR3 DNA reads TGCAGTACCCTTAGGGGCGCCAGCTCCACCTTCTCCTACGAGCAGTACTTC.

A few counts support this clonotype. The chain joins TRBV7-9 to TRBJ2-1; 14 bases fit TRBD2. The germline CDR1 and CDR2 sequences are SEHNR and FQNEAQ (reference sequence). J lost 8 bases, V lost 4 bases, and 7 bases had no gene match. This CDR3 has 16 residues. CDR3 coding DNA: TGTGCCAGCAGCTCATCCGGGACTAGCGGGAGCTATGAGCAGTTCTTC. Its protein product is CASSSSGTSGSYEQFF.

This clonotype turned up a few times. The chain couples TRBV12-3 or TRBV12-4 to TRBJ1-2; tentative D call: TRBD1 (6 bases). CDR3 length equals 14 residues. The germline V and J ends were trimmed by 9 bases and 2 bases, with 16 bases remaining between them. CDR3 nucleotides: TGTGCCAGTCTACTGACAGGATTAAACTATGGCTACACCTTC. This sequence encodes CASLLTGLNYGYTF.

This clonotype was observed a handful of times. V and J are TRBV9 and TRBJ1-5; weak D call: TRBD1 (5 bases). Trimming stripped 0 bases from V and 8 bases from J, with 9 bases between. This CDR3 is built from 13 residues. The V gene's germline CDR1 is SGDLS and CDR2 YYNGEE. This chain's CDR3 is CASSVGGSEPQHF. DNA of the CDR3: TGTGCCAGCAGCGTAGGGGGGTCGGAGCCCCAGCATTTT. The variable domain in full, completed from reference TRBV9 and TRBJ1-5, reads DSGVTQTPKHLITATGQRVTLRCSPRSGDLSVYWYQQSLDQGLQFLIQYYNGEERAKGNILERFSAQQFPDLHSELNLSSLELGDSALYFCASSVGGSEPQHFGDGTRLSIL.

V gene TRBV29-1 combines with J gene TRBJ2-1; 13 bases match TRBD2. Per germline, CDR1 SQVTM and CDR2 ANQGSEA. Trimming took 3 bases from V and 7 from J; bases not matched to a gene: 9. The CDR3 is 16 amino acids. The CDR3 nucleotides read TGCAGCGTTGATCCAGGACTAGCGGGAGTAACAAATGAGCAGTTCTTC. This codes for CSVDPGLAGVTNEQFF.

The V and J genes are TRBV20-1 and TRBJ2-1, with D possibly matching TRBD2 (5 bases). Looked up from germline, CDR1 is DFQATT and CDR2 is SNEGSKA (reference sequence). The CDR3 is 16 residues long. Trimming pared 1 base from V and 5 bases from J, leaving 18 bases between. The CDR3 loop is CSARVAGQAGDNEQFF. CDR3 sequence (DNA): TGCAGTGCTAGAGTCGCGGGCCAGGCCGGTGACAATGAGCAGTTCTTC.

The chain is built from TRBV29-1 and TRBJ2-5, with a possible D match to TRBD1 (6 bases). This CDR3 comprises 12 residues. Trimming removed 7 bases from V and 4 bases from J, with 13 bases in between. In germline, CDR1 is SQVTM, CDR2 ANQGSEA. CDR3 sequence reads: CSGGLTGETQYF. The CDR3, as DNA: TGCAGCGGTGGACTGACAGGAGAGACCCAGTACTTC. The entire variable domain, with the rest obtained from reference TRBV29-1 and TRBJ2-5, is as follows: SAVISQKPSRDICQRGTSLTIQCQVDSQVTMMFWYRQQPGQSLTLIATANQGSEATYESGFVIDKFPISRPNLTFSTLTVSNMSPEDSSIYLCSGGLTGETQYFGPGTRLLVL.